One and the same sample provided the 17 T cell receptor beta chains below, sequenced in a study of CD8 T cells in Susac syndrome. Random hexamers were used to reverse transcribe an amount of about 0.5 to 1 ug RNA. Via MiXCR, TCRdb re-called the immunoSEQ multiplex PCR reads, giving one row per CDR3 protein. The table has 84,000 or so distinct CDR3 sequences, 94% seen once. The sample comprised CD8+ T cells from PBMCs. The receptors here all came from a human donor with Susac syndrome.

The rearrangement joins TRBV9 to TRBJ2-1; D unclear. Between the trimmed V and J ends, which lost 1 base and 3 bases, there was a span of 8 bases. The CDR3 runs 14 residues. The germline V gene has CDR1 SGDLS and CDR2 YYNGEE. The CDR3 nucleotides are TGTGCCAGCAGCGTACGGGTGGACTACAATGAGCAGTTCTTC. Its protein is CASSVRVDYNEQFF.

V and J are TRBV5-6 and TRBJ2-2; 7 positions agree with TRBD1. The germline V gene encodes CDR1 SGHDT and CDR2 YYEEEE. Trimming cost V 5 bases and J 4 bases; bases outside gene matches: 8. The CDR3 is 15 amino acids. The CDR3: CASSAIQGPTGELFF. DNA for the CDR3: TGTGCCAGCAGTGCTATACAGGGGCCCACCGGGGAGCTGTTTTTT.

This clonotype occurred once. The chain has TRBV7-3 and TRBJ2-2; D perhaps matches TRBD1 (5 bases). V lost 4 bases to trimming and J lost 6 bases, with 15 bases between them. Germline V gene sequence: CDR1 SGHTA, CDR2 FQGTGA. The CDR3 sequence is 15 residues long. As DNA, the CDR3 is TGTGCCAGCAGCTCTCTCCCAGGGTCCCCCGGGGAGCTGTTTTTT. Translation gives CASSSLPGSPGELFF.

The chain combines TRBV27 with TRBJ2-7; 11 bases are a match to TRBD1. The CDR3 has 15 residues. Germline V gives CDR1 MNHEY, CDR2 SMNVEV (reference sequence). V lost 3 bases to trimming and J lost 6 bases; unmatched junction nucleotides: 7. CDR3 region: CASSLSGTGGSEQYF. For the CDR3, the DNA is TGTGCCAGCAGTTTGTCCGGGACAGGGGGTTCCGAGCAGTACTTC.

The CDR3 sequence is CASSLNGLATYNEQFF. CDR3 in DNA: TGTGCCAGCAGTTTAAACGGACTAGCGACCTACAATGAGCAGTTCTTC. This chain uses TRBV27 with TRBJ2-1, with 9 positions matching TRBD2. This CDR3 is built from 16 residues. Germline values: CDR1 MNHEY, CDR2 SMNVEV (reference sequence). V was clipped by 2 bases and J by 2 bases; unmatched bases: 4.

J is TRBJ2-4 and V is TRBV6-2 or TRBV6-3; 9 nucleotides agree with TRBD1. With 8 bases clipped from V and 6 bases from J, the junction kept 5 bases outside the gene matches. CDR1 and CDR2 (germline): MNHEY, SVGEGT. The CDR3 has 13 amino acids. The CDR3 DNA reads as TGTGCCAGCCAACCGGGACAGGGAAACATTCAGTACTTC. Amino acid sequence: CASQPGQGNIQYF.

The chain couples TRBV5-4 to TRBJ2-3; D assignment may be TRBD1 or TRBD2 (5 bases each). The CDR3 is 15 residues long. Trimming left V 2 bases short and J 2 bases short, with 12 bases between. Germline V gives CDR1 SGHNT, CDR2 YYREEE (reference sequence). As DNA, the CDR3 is TGTGCCAGCAGCTTTCGTGGGGGAGACACAGATACGCAGTATTTT. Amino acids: CASSFRGGDTDTQYF.

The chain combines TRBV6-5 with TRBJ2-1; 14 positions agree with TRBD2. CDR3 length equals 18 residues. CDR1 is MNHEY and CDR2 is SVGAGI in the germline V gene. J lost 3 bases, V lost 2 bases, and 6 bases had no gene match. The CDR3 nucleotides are TGTGCCAGCAGTTACGAAGGGACTAGCGGGAGTGGCTACAATGAGCAGTTCTTC. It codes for CASSYEGTSGSGYNEQFF.

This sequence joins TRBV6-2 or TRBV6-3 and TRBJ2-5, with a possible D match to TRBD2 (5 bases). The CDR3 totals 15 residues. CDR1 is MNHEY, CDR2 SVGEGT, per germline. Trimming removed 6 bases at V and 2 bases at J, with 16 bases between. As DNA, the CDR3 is TGTGCCAGCAGAAACCTAAAGCGGTGGCAAGAGACCCAGTACTTC. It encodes CASRNLKRWQETQYF.

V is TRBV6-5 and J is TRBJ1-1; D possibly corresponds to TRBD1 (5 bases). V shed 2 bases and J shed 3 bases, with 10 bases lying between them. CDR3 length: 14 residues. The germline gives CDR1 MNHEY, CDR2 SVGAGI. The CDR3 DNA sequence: TGTGCCAGCAGTTACGGTGCGGGGGACACTGAAGCTTTCTTT. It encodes CASSYGAGDTEAFF.

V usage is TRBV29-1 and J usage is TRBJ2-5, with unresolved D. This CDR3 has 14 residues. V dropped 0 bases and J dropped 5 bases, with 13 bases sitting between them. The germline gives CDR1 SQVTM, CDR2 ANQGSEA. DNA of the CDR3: TGCAGCGTTGAAGACATAATCCTTGGGGAGACCCAGTACTTC. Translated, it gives CSVEDIILGETQYF. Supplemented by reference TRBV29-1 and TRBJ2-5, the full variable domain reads SAVISQKPSRDICQRGTSLTIQCQVDSQVTMMFWYRQQPGQSLTLIATANQGSEATYESGFVIDKFPISRPNLTFSTLTVSNMSPEDSSIYLCSVEDIILGETQYFGPGTRLLVL.

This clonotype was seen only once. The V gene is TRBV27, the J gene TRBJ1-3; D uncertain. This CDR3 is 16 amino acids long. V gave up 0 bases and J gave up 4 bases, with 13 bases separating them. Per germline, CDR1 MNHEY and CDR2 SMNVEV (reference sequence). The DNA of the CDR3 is TGTGCCAGCAGTTTATCTAGGGCTTCGTTGGGAAACACCATATATTTT. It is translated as CASSLSRASLGNTIYF.

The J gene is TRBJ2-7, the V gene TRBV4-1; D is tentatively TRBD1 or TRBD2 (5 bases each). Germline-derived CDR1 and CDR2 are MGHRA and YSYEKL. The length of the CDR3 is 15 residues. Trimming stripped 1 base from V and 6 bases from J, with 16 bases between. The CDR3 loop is CASSQVTGLRREQYF. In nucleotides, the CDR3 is TGCGCCAGCAGCCAAGTCACAGGACTCCGCCGCGAGCAGTACTTC.

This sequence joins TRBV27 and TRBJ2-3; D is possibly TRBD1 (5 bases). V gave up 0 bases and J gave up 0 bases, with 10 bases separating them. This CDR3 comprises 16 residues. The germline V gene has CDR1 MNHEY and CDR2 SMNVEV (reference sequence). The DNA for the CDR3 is TGTGCCAGCAGTTTATCAGACCCAGGGAGCACAGATACGCAGTATTTT. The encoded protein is CASSLSDPGSTDTQYF.

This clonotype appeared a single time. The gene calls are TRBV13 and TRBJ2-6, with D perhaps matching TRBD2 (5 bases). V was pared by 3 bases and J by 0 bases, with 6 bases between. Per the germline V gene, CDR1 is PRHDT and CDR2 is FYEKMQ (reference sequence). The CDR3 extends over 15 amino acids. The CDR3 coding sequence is TGTGCCAGCAGCTTGGGAGACTCTGGGGCCAACGTCCTGACTTTC. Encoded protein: CASSLGDSGANVLTF.

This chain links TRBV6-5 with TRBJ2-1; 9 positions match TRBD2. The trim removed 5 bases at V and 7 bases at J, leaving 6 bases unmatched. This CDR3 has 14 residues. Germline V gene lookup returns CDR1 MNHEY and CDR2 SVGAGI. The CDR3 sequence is CASSLSGRANEQFF. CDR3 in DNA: TGTGCCAGCAGTCTTAGCGGGAGAGCGAATGAGCAGTTCTTC.

CDR3: CASSLASWVPPATRDRRGNIQYF. The CDR3 nucleotides read TGCGCCAGCAGCTTGGCCTCATGGGTACCCCCCGCAACCCGGGACAGAAGGGGGAACATTCAGTACTTC. This chain uses TRBV5-1 with TRBJ2-4; the match to TRBD1 covers 7 bases. Trimming took 0 bases from V and 7 from J; bases not matched to a gene: 31. CDR3 length: 23 amino acids. Germline CDR1 reads SGHRS; CDR2 reads YFSETQ.